This is a list of T cell receptor beta chains from one sample in a study of blood T cell repertoires in COVID-19. Using immunoSEQ multiplex PCR, the repertoire was profiled, and TCRdb retains in-frame clones only, with some absent. The table includes approximately 210,000 clones, about 88% detected once. The sequencing sample was made of peripheral blood. The receptors stem from a woman between 40 and 50 years old who had recovered from COVID-19. The CDR3 runs from the conserved cysteine through the conserved F or W. Fields, in order: D gene, V gene, clone size, J gene, CDR3 protein, CDR3 DNA. A D gene is named only where the DNA matches it firmly. For some rows the clone size is stated as once, few or many, or as a class when expanded; others skip it.

D: TRBD1
V: TRBV6-4
size: few
J: TRBJ1-5
CDR3: CASSRISWTGGDSGNQPQHF
DNA: TGTGCCAGCAGTAGAATTAGCTGGACAGGGGGCGACAGCGGGAATCAGCCCCAGCATTTT

D: TRBD1
V: TRBV15
size: NA
J: TRBJ2-5
CDR3: CATSRERQGGYETQYF
DNA: TGTGCCACCAGCAGAGAGAGACAGGGGGGTTATGAGACCCAGTACTTC

D: NA
V: TRBV7-6
size: once
J: TRBJ2-1
CDR3: CASSYTYAPYNEQFF
DNA: TGTGCCAGCAGCTACACATACGCCCCCTACAATGAGCAGTTCTTC

D: TRBD2
V: TRBV20-1
size: NA
J: TRBJ2-2
CDR3: CSASGALTSGRAFGTGELFF
DNA: TGCAGTGCTAGTGGCGCTCTAACGAGCGGGAGGGCCTTTGGCACCGGGGAGCTGTTTTTT

D: NA
V: TRBV19
size: NA
J: TRBJ2-6
CDR3: CASSIGQASGANVLTF
DNA: TGTGCCAGTAGTATAGGGCAGGCCTCTGGGGCCAACGTCCTGACTTTC

D: TRBD2
V: TRBV7-9
size: NA
J: TRBJ2-7
CDR3: CASSSGTRVYEQYF
DNA: TGTGCCAGCAGTTCCGGGACTAGGGTCTACGAGCAGTACTTC

D: NA
V: TRBV19
size: NA
J: TRBJ2-3
CDR3: CASSIGTDTQYF
DNA: TGTGCCAGTAGTATCGGGACAGATACGCAGTATTTT

D: TRBD1
V: TRBV30
size: NA
J: TRBJ1-6
CDR3: CAWSRTGARWPLHF
DNA: TGTGCCTGGAGTCGTACAGGGGCCCGGTGGCCCCTCCACTTT

D: NA
V: TRBV19
size: NA
J: TRBJ1-2
CDR3: CASTNQVREGGYTF
DNA: TGTGCCAGTACCAACCAGGTCAGGGAGGGCGGCTACACCTTC

D: NA
V: TRBV30
size: NA
J: TRBJ1-5
CDR3: CAWSVMGSSNQPQHF
DNA: TGTGCCTGGAGTGTCATGGGGAGTAGCAATCAGCCCCAGCATTTT

D: NA
V: TRBV9
size: many
J: TRBJ2-1
CDR3: CASSVGSRPGEQFF
DNA: TGTGCCAGCAGCGTAGGCTCTAGGCCGGGGGAGCAGTTCTTC

D: NA
V: TRBV27
size: NA
J: TRBJ2-2
CDR3: CASSHGQTGELFF
DNA: TGTGCCAGCAGTCACGGACAGACCGGGGAGCTGTTTTTT

D: TRBD1
V: TRBV20-1
size: NA
J: TRBJ1-5
CDR3: CSASDGTGSNQPQHF
DNA: TGCAGTGCTAGTGATGGGACAGGTAGCAATCAGCCCCAGCATTTT

D: NA
V: TRBV21-1
size: NA
J: TRBJ1-1
CDR3: CASSSRTGQVMNTEAFF
DNA: TGTGCCAGCAGCTCTCGGACAGGGCAAGTCATGAACACTGAAGCTTTCTTT

D: NA
V: TRBV19
size: NA
J: TRBJ2-1
CDR3: CASSIFGTLTNRAIYNEQFF
DNA: TGTGCCAGTAGTATTTTCGGGACCTTGACTAACAGGGCCATCTACAATGAGCAGTTCTTC

D: NA
V: TRBV5-1
size: NA
J: TRBJ2-3
CDR3: CASSLEQGRGTQYF
DNA: TGCGCCAGCAGCTTGGAACAGGGCCGGGGTACGCAGTATTTT